The sequence of this T cell receptor beta chain was determined in a study of monozygotic twins with inflammatory bowel disease. Findings and caveats of the study: Other individuals had fewer clonotypes in common with IBD patients than with healthy twins, especially with disease activity. Lower TCRbeta diversity (inverse Simpson) was seen in IBD patients than in healthy co-twins.

Of note for this clonotype: The target antigen is unknown.

In germline, CDR1 is SGHTA, CDR2 FQGNSA. The CDR3 runs to 16 residues. The TCR libraries each used total RNA (about 3,500 ng per library). The UMIs contained a 6-nucleotide sample barcode. They were added by template switching during cDNA synthesis. TCRdb re-called the 5' RACE reads and gives one entry per CDR3 protein, without DNA. The table lists roughly 160,000 distinct CDR3 sequences. The receptor comes from a human donor with ulcerative colitis or Crohn's disease, or a healthy co-twin of an affected twin (not recorded which). The specimen was blood. The chain is built from TRBV7-2 and TRBJ2-3; TCRdb selects TRBD2, and the lack of DNA leaves this call unchecked. The CDR3 region is CASSPMRAAGGGFQYF.